Here is one TCR beta chain with its context. The CD4+ fraction was divided into a CD45RA+ naive subset and a CD45RA-negative memory subset. In the original analysis: Owing to the provision of junction-only sequences devoid of quality scores by immunoSEQ, filtering differed. Profiling relied on immunoSEQ multiplex PCR, and the TCRdb table lists in-frame clones only, not all of them. The V and J calls and the clone size are those of that table, but D and trimming were determined from the DNA. The sample includes about 1.5 million clones, roughly 96% of them seen just once. Germline trimming cut 4 bases from V and 0 bases from J; bases unmatched to any gene: 11. CDR3 length: 17 residues. In germline, CDR1 is SGHRS, CDR2 YFSETQ. The data were obtained in a study of shared clonotypes between healthy human individuals. About the study: A couple of women and a few men aged 18 to 49 made up the donors.

This TCR was sampled from a man under 40 in good health. The chain employs TRBV5-1 and TRBJ1-2, with 8 bases fitting TRBD1. What was sequenced was naive CD4+ T cells sorted from blood. The subset: CD45RA+ positively selected. In DNA form, the CDR3 reads TGCGCCAGCAGCGCGGACAGGGTAGAGGGATCTAACTATGGCTACACCTTC. Translating gives CASSADRVEGSNYGYTF.